This TCR beta chain stems from a study of blood T cells in healthy people across ages. Study observations and caveats: More naive CD4+ cells and higher diversity were found in long-lived than in aged donors.

Primed by a sample-barcoded 5' primer and a J-beta primer mix, a second PCR proceeded for 7 to 11 cycles. TCRdb fed the 5' RACE reads into MiXCR, producing one record per CDR3 protein. The sample has about 680,000 distinct CDR3 sequences; 49% are singletons. About this clonotype itself: The target antigen is unknown.

The J segment lost 9 bases and the V segment lost 5 bases, leaving 7 bases of the junction unmatched. This CDR3 has 13 residues. Sequenced input: blood. The receptor was isolated from a woman aged 55-70 years in good health. This chain uses TRBV12-3 or TRBV12-4 with TRBJ2-5, with 9 bases matching TRBD1. As DNA, the CDR3 is TGTGCCAGCAGTAGTGGACAGGGGCAGGCCCAGTACTTC. Translating it yields CASSSGQGQAQYF.